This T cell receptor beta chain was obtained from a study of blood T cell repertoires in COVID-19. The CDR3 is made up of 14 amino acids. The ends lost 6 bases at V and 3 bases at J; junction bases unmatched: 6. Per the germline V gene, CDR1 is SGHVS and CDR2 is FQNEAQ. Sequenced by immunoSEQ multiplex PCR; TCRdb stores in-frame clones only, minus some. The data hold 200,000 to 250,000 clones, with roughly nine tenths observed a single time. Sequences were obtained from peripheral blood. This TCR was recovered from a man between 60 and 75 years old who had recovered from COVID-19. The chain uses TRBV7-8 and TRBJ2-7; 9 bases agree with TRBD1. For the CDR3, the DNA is TGTGCCAGCAGACTGGGACAGGGAAGCTACGAGCAGTACTTC. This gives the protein CASRLGQGSYEQYF.